This T cell receptor beta chain comes out of a study of response to subunit inactivated influenza vaccine. Points from the study as a whole: It was suggested by the authors that few new T cells are recruited by each seasonal influenza vaccination.

There are a few counts of this clonotype. Its antigen is unidentified. Trimming took 1 base from V and 7 from J; bases not matched to a gene: 12. The CDR3 runs to 18 residues. Germline assignment: CDR1 SGHDN and CDR2 FVKESK. TCRdb fed the RT-PCR reads into MiXCR, producing one record per CDR3 protein. The repertoire consists of about 190,000 distinct CDR3 sequences, with approximately 14% occurring once and the leading ten covering roughly 24%. This clonotype was sampled from a man aged 50 or older who received an inactivated influenza vaccine. The starting material was CD8+ T cells sorted from PBMCs, obtained less than 6 days after vaccination. The chain links TRBV14 to TRBJ2-2; the match to TRBD2 covers 10 bases. Here the CDR3 reads CASSQGGLAGVWDGELFF. CDR3 coding DNA: TGTGCCAGCAGCCAAGGAGGGCTAGCGGGAGTCTGGGACGGGGAGCTGTTTTTT.